These T cell receptor beta chains were read from a single sample in a study of blood T cell repertoires in COVID-19. Some clones are missing from TCRdb's copy, which holds only in-frame ones; the method was immunoSEQ multiplex PCR. The table records roughly 120,000 clones, more than 60% of them present only once. Sequencing was done on a sample of peripheral blood. All receptors derive from a man aged 65-85 years with acute or convalescent COVID-19. CDR3s leave out the opening cysteine and the closing phenylalanine or tryptophan. The order of the fields is clone size, V gene, J gene, CDR3 length, CDR3 protein. The size field is filled for only some rows; it gives once, few, many or a size class.

clone_size: once
v_call: TRBV7-8
j_call: TRBJ1-5
cdr3_length: 12
cdr3_aa: ASSLAGRVQPQH

clone_size: NA
v_call: TRBV9
j_call: TRBJ1-3
cdr3_length: 14
cdr3_aa: ASSESTGGPGNTIY

clone_size: NA
v_call: TRBV10-3
j_call: TRBJ1-2
cdr3_length: 13
cdr3_aa: ATSRETGGFYGYT

clone_size: NA
v_call: TRBV7-3
j_call: TRBJ2-7
cdr3_length: 13
cdr3_aa: ASSPSSGSSYEQY

clone_size: NA
v_call: TRBV9
j_call: TRBJ1-1
cdr3_length: 12
cdr3_aa: ASSATLTFTEAF

clone_size: NA
v_call: TRBV30
j_call: TRBJ2-7
cdr3_length: 13
cdr3_aa: AWSARPRSTYEQY

clone_size: NA
v_call: TRBV12-2
j_call: TRBJ2-5
cdr3_length: 12
cdr3_aa: ASRPSGRAETQY

clone_size: NA
v_call: TRBV21-1
j_call: TRBJ2-7
cdr3_length: 13
cdr3_aa: ASSNLGTGVYEQY

clone_size: NA
v_call: TRBV9
j_call: TRBJ2-7
cdr3_length: 11
cdr3_aa: ASSGSHAAEQY

clone_size: NA
v_call: TRBV18
j_call: TRBJ1-5
cdr3_length: 13
cdr3_aa: ASSYGTGVRQPQH

clone_size: NA
v_call: TRBV10-3
j_call: TRBJ1-6
cdr3_length: 16
cdr3_aa: AISESGGRSSYNSPLH

clone_size: NA
v_call: TRBV27
j_call: TRBJ2-1
cdr3_length: 12
cdr3_aa: ASSLWASGDEQF

clone_size: NA
v_call: TRBV7-9
j_call: TRBJ2-7
cdr3_length: 12
cdr3_aa: ASSQGYRGYEQY

clone_size: NA
v_call: TRBV18
j_call: TRBJ2-7
cdr3_length: 13
cdr3_aa: ASSPSSGRSSEQY

clone_size: NA
v_call: TRBV5-1
j_call: TRBJ2-2
cdr3_length: 13
cdr3_aa: ASSEGQLEPGELF

clone_size: few
v_call: TRBV3-1/TRBV3-2
j_call: TRBJ2-7
cdr3_length: 10
cdr3_aa: ASSTTGDEQY

clone_size: NA
v_call: TRBV27
j_call: TRBJ1-2
cdr3_length: 12
cdr3_aa: ASSPREGGYGYT

clone_size: medium-sized
v_call: TRBV29-1
j_call: TRBJ2-7
cdr3_length: 11
cdr3_aa: SVEKPVTYEQY

clone_size: NA
v_call: TRBV11-3
j_call: TRBJ1-1
cdr3_length: 12
cdr3_aa: ASSRGPGDTEAF

clone_size: NA
v_call: TRBV20-1
j_call: TRBJ1-1
cdr3_length: 13
cdr3_aa: SASQPDRANTEAF

clone_size: NA
v_call: TRBV9
j_call: TRBJ2-7
cdr3_length: 12
cdr3_aa: ASSVQGLPYEQY

clone_size: few
v_call: TRBV6-6
j_call: TRBJ1-1
cdr3_length: 13
cdr3_aa: ASSPGRGSRTEAF

clone_size: NA
v_call: TRBV18
j_call: TRBJ2-7
cdr3_length: 10
cdr3_aa: ASSPPIDEQY

clone_size: NA
v_call: TRBV3-1/TRBV3-2
j_call: TRBJ1-4
cdr3_length: 14
cdr3_aa: ASSPTGPVANEKLF

clone_size: once
v_call: TRBV4-1
j_call: TRBJ2-3
cdr3_length: 15
cdr3_aa: ASSQDLAGGYTDTQY

clone_size: NA
v_call: TRBV27
j_call: TRBJ1-1
cdr3_length: 8
cdr3_aa: ASRGTEAF

clone_size: NA
v_call: TRBV30
j_call: TRBJ1-4
cdr3_length: 12
cdr3_aa: AWSTGIIGEKLF

clone_size: few
v_call: TRBV7-2
j_call: TRBJ2-5
cdr3_length: 11
cdr3_aa: ASSFSREETQY

clone_size: NA
v_call: TRBV9
j_call: TRBJ2-7
cdr3_length: 12
cdr3_aa: ASGRDLVPYEQY

clone_size: NA
v_call: TRBV5-1
j_call: TRBJ1-1
cdr3_length: 10
cdr3_aa: ASRSDRTEAF

clone_size: NA
v_call: TRBV3-1/TRBV3-2
j_call: TRBJ2-3
cdr3_length: 11
cdr3_aa: ASSALAGGTQY

clone_size: NA
v_call: TRBV28
j_call: TRBJ1-6
cdr3_length: 10
cdr3_aa: AGRDRHSPLH

clone_size: NA
v_call: TRBV15
j_call: TRBJ1-6
cdr3_length: 12
cdr3_aa: ATSRDRYNSPLH

clone_size: NA
v_call: TRBV4-1
j_call: TRBJ1-6
cdr3_length: 14
cdr3_aa: ASSPRQGAVNSPLH

clone_size: NA
v_call: TRBV21-1
j_call: TRBJ1-1
cdr3_length: 14
cdr3_aa: ASSKIRVRINTEAF

clone_size: NA
v_call: TRBV3-1/TRBV3-2
j_call: TRBJ2-2
cdr3_length: 11
cdr3_aa: AAGATNTGELF

clone_size: NA
v_call: TRBV11-3
j_call: TRBJ2-3
cdr3_length: 11
cdr3_aa: ASSSGDPDTQY

clone_size: NA
v_call: TRBV25-1
j_call: TRBJ1-1
cdr3_length: 12
cdr3_aa: ASLLRDRNTEAF

clone_size: NA
v_call: TRBV5-4
j_call: TRBJ2-1
cdr3_length: 13
cdr3_aa: ASSLDSGGIIEQF

clone_size: few
v_call: TRBV5-1
j_call: TRBJ1-2
cdr3_length: 13
cdr3_aa: ASTIFQGARDGYT

clone_size: NA
v_call: TRBV11-2
j_call: TRBJ1-6
cdr3_length: 12
cdr3_aa: ASSPGNTYSPLH

clone_size: NA
v_call: TRBV7-2
j_call: TRBJ2-7
cdr3_length: 13
cdr3_aa: ASSYDDYQTYEQY

clone_size: NA
v_call: TRBV5-1
j_call: TRBJ1-1
cdr3_length: 12
cdr3_aa: ASSRDRGNTEAF

clone_size: NA
v_call: TRBV5-5
j_call: TRBJ1-5
cdr3_length: 13
cdr3_aa: ASSLQTGGGQPQH